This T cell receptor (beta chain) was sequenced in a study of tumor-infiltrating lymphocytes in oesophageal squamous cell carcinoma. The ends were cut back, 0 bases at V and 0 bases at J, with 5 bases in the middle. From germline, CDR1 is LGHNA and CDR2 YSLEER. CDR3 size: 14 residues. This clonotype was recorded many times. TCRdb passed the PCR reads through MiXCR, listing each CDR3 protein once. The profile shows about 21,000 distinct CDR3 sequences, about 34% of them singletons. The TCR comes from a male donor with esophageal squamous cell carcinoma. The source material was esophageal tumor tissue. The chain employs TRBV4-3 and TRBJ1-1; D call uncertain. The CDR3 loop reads CASSQEIMNTEAFF. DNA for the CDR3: TGCGCCAGCAGCCAAGAGATCATGAACACTGAAGCTTTCTTT.